These 2 T cell receptor beta chains were sequenced from one sample in a study of T cell repertoires in cytomegalovirus infection. MiXCR was run by TCRdb on the reads, yielding one entry per CDR3 protein. The sample holds about 140,000 distinct CDR3 sequences, about 31% seen once. These TCRs' antigens remain unknown. This specimen consisted of CD8+ T cells from cultured PBMCs, obtained from culture after CMV antigen stimulation. The source of these receptors is a human donor in good health (CMV status not recorded). Some clones in this sample may be carry-over from other donors' samples.

V and J are TRBV7-9 and TRBJ1-4; tentative D call: TRBD1 (5 bases). CDR1 is SEHNR, CDR2 FQNEAQ, per germline (reference sequence). This CDR3 comprises 13 residues. V was cut by 4 bases and J by 8 bases, with 11 bases left in between. The CDR3 loop reads CASSSPGPEKLFF. As DNA, the CDR3 is TGTGCCAGCAGCTCGCCGGGACCCGAAAAACTGTTTTTT.

The chain joins TRBV7-6 to TRBJ1-1; 7 bases fit TRBD1. From germline, CDR1 is SGHVS and CDR2 FNYEAQ. CDR3 length equals 14 residues. V shed 5 bases, J shed 7 bases, and the junction held 10 bases outside the gene matches. CDR3 sequence reads: CASSITLTGVEAFF. CDR3 coding DNA: TGTGCCAGCAGCATAACCCTCACAGGGGTTGAAGCTTTCTTT. Variable domain in full (rest from reference TRBV7-6 and TRBJ1-1): GAGVSQSPRYKVTKRGQDVALRCDPISGHVSLYWYRQALGQGPEFLTYFNYEAQQDKSGLPNDRFSAERPEGSISTLTIQRTEQRDSAMYRCASSITLTGVEAFFGQGTRLTVV.